This TCR beta chain was identified during a study of T cells in Graves' hyperthyroidism and ophthalmopathy. The CDR3 is made up of 13 amino acids. Germline V lookup: CDR1 SGHTA, CDR2 FQGNSA. The germline V and J ends were trimmed by 5 bases and 7 bases, with 11 bases remaining between them. Researchers barred patients who had uncontrolled infection, other autoimmune disease, pregnancy or lactation. Amplified regions were TCR beta CDR3 sequences from RNA transcripts. During a first-round RT-PCR of the TCR CDR3, the HTBI primer set was used. TCRdb processed the multiplex PCR reads anew with MiXCR; each CDR3 protein has one entry. The sample has fewer than 750,000 distinct CDR3 sequences, just over 45% seen once.

This receptor was identified in a young woman with Graves' hyperthyroidism. The chain uses TRBV7-2 and TRBJ2-2; TRBD2 is a possible D gene (6 bases). Sequenced: peripheral blood or thyroid tissue (not recorded which). CDR3 coding DNA: TGTGCCAGCAGCCCCATGACTAGCGGGGAGCTGTTTTTT. It translates to CASSPMTSGELFF.